This record looks at one T cell receptor beta chain sequence and its context. Its antigen is unidentified. These data originate in a study of T cell responses to AZD1222 COVID-19 vaccine. Findings and caveats of the study: Clonal diversity may have been underestimated in mostly white British donors.

The data were produced by immunoSEQ multiplex PCR, yet TCRdb's version contains in-frame clones alone and is incomplete. The table lists 150,000 to 200,000 clones, around nine tenths of them singletons, with roughly 12% in the top ten. Germline V lookup: CDR1 GTSNPN, CDR2 SVGIG (reference sequence). V was clipped by 6 bases and J by 1 base, with 16 bases between them. The CDR3 is made up of 15 amino acids. The genes are TRBV30 and TRBJ2-4; D uncertain. The sequence came from an adult who received the AZD1222 COVID-19 vaccine. This material consisted of peripheral blood, taken 28 days after the second AZD1222 dose. CDR3 nucleotides: TGTGCCTGCGCTGCGGCTAACGGGGCCAAAAACATTCAGTACTTC. It is translated as CACAAANGAKNIQYF.